A single sample gave rise to the 16 T cell receptor beta chains below, sequenced in a study of CD8 T cells in Susac syndrome. Random hexamers were used to reverse transcribe an amount of roughly 0.45 to 1 ug RNA. TCRdb re-called the immunoSEQ multiplex PCR reads with MiXCR, one entry per CDR3 protein. Among about 400,000 distinct CDR3 sequences listed, 85% were seen once. The sample taken for sequencing was CD8+ T cells from PBMCs. Receptors originate from a human donor with multiple sclerosis.

The chain carries TRBV7-6 and TRBJ2-3, with 7 bases fitting TRBD2. V dropped 5 bases and J dropped 4; count of bases not matched to a gene: 18. CDR3 length: 18 residues. CDR1 and CDR2 from the germline V gene are SGHVS and FNYEAQ. The CDR3 coding sequence is TGTGCCAGCAGCCCTCGGGAGCGGGATGGGTTGGGGCCAGATACGCAGTATTTT. The encoded protein is CASSPRERDGLGPDTQYF.

V usage is TRBV19 and J usage is TRBJ1-6; D is unresolved. Germline loops: CDR1 LNHDA, CDR2 SQIVND (reference sequence). Between the trimmed V and J ends, which lost 5 bases and 9 bases, there was a span of 17 bases. The CDR3 is 15 amino acids. The CDR3 DNA reads TGTGCCAGTAGTCTTACAAGCTCGGCTACTTCACCCCTCCACTTT. Its protein product is CASSLTSSATSPLHF.

The chain couples TRBV7-9 to TRBJ1-1; D unresolved. CDR1 is SEHNR and CDR2 is FQNEAQ in the germline V gene (reference sequence). V was shortened by 8 bases and J by 1 base, with 11 bases between the two germline ends. This CDR3 region has 13 residues. CDR3 sequence reads: CASPGRSNTEAFF. DNA of the CDR3: TGTGCCAGCCCGGGCAGATCGAACACTGAAGCTTTCTTT. Drawing the rest from reference TRBV7-9 and TRBJ1-1, the complete variable domain is DTGVSQNPRHKITKRGQNVTFRCDPISEHNRLYWYRQTLGQGPEFLTYFQNEAQLEKSRLLSDRFSAERPKGSFSTLEIQRTEQGDSAMYLCASPGRSNTEAFFGQGTRLTVV.

The chain uses TRBV20-1 and TRBJ2-4; D not certain. This CDR3 contains 14 residues. The germline CDR1 and CDR2 sequences are DFQATT and SNEGSKA (reference sequence). Trimming shortened V by 3 bases and J by 4 bases, and 13 bases separated the two germline ends. The CDR3 spells CSASKSEIKNIQYF. CDR3 in DNA: TGCAGTGCTAGTAAATCCGAAATAAAAAACATTCAGTACTTC.

The chain couples TRBV20-1 to TRBJ1-4, with D perhaps TRBD1 (6 bases). Trimming cost V 0 bases and J 6 bases, with 14 bases left between them. Germline CDR1 and CDR2: DFQATT and SNEGSKA (reference sequence). The CDR3 sequence is 15 residues long. The CDR3 DNA sequence: TGCAGTGCTAGAGATATTACAGGGTGGGATGAAAAACTGTTTTTT. Its protein product is CSARDITGWDEKLFF.

This chain connects TRBV12-3 or TRBV12-4 to TRBJ2-5; 10 bases match TRBD2. This CDR3 has 16 amino acids. V dropped 3 bases and J dropped 1; count of bases not matched to a gene: 5. The CDR3 sequence is CASSFRSGGVQETQYF. CDR3 in DNA: TGTGCCAGCAGTTTTAGGAGCGGGGGGGTCCAAGAGACCCAGTACTTC.

The J gene is TRBJ1-5, the V gene TRBV19; D gene ambiguous. V dropped 4 bases and J dropped 7 bases, with 14 bases sitting between them. The germline V gene encodes CDR1 LNHDA and CDR2 SQIVND (reference sequence). The CDR3 runs 14 residues. DNA for the CDR3: TGTGCCAGTAGTAGCCGGGGAATTGGACAGCCCCAGCATTTT. Protein: CASSSRGIGQPQHF.

CDR3 loop: CASSPGPFWTYEQYF. The CDR3 coding sequence is TGTGCCAGCAGTCCGGGACCCTTTTGGACCTACGAGCAGTACTTC. The chain joins TRBV27 to TRBJ2-7; D possibly matches TRBD1 or TRBD2 (5 bases each). Between the trimmed V and J ends, which lost 5 bases and 2 bases, there was a span of 16 bases. The CDR3 consists of 15 residues. CDR1 is MNHEY and CDR2 is SMNVEV in the germline V gene (reference sequence).

This clonotype was seen more than once but under ten times. The CDR3 spells CSAGLFPQDTQYF. The CDR3 nucleotides read TGCAGTGCTGGGTTGTTTCCCCAAGATACGCAGTATTTT. The chain joins TRBV20-1 to TRBJ2-3; D call uncertain. The germline gives CDR1 DFQATT, CDR2 SNEGSKA (reference sequence). The length of the CDR3 is 13 residues. V was clipped by 5 bases and J by 5 bases, with 14 bases between them.

The gene calls are TRBV11-2 and TRBJ1-1; TRBD1 is a possible D gene (6 bases). CDR1 is SGHAT and CDR2 is FQNNGV in the germline V gene. V was cut by 1 base and J by 6 bases, with 12 bases left in between. This CDR3 has 14 amino acids. The CDR3, as DNA: TGTGCCAGCAGCTTAGCAGGGGTGGGATCTGAAGCTTTCTTT. It codes for CASSLAGVGSEAFF.

This CDR3 is CASSPPDRTYEQYF. DNA for the CDR3: TGTGCCAGTAGTCCCCCGGACAGGACCTACGAGCAGTACTTC. The chain uses TRBV19 and TRBJ2-7, with 7 nucleotides matching TRBD1. The CDR3 totals 14 residues. Trimming cost V 5 bases and J 2 bases; bases outside gene matches: 6. Germline CDR1 LNHDA, CDR2 SQIVND (reference sequence).

The chain uses TRBV10-3 and TRBJ2-3; possibly TRBD1 or TRBD2 for D (5 bases each). CDR1 is ENHRY, CDR2 SYGVKD, per germline. CDR3 length: 15 residues. The V end lost 6 bases, the J end lost 2 bases, and 15 bases lay between the germline ends. This chain's CDR3 is CAISVGTLNTDTQYF. The DNA for the CDR3 is TGTGCCATCAGCGTCGGGACCCTCAACACAGATACGCAGTATTTT.

The V and J genes are TRBV27 and TRBJ1-1, with D possibly being TRBD1 (5 bases). This CDR3 region has 15 residues. Trimming shortened V by 6 bases and J by 1 base, and 15 bases separated the two germline ends. In germline, CDR1 is MNHEY, CDR2 SMNVEV (reference sequence). CDR3 sequence (DNA): TGTGCCAGCAGCCTCGCGGGACCCAGGAACACTGAAGCTTTCTTT. Translating it yields CASSLAGPRNTEAFF.

The chain joins TRBV11-2 to TRBJ2-5; the D gene is possibly TRBD2 (6 bases). The CDR3 totals 16 residues. V was shortened by 1 base and J by 4 bases, with 16 bases between the two germline ends. Per the germline V gene, CDR1 is SGHAT and CDR2 is FQNNGV. The CDR3 nucleotides read TGTGCCAGCAGCTTAGCTGGGACCTCGGAGGGAGAGACCCAGTACTTC. Amino acids: CASSLAGTSEGETQYF.

The rearrangement uses TRBV7-9 and TRBJ2-5; 8 bases fit TRBD1. V trimming: 6 bases; J trimming: 2 bases; junction bases outside the gene matches: 2. The germline V gene encodes CDR1 SEHNR and CDR2 FQNEAQ (reference sequence). The CDR3 has 13 residues. The CDR3, as DNA: TGTGCCAGCAGTAGGGACAGGCAAGAGACCCAGTACTTC. The encoded protein is CASSRDRQETQYF.

In nucleotides, the CDR3 is TGTGCCAGCAGTTTAAGGGACGCTAACAATGAGCAGTTCTTC. This translates into CASSLRDANNEQFF. This chain uses TRBV27 with TRBJ2-1; D tentatively reads TRBD1 or TRBD2 (5 bases each). This CDR3 contains 14 residues. The V gene's germline CDR1 is MNHEY and CDR2 SMNVEV (reference sequence). Deletions cut 2 bases from V and 5 bases from J, with 10 bases between.